The present T cell receptor beta chain was sequenced within a study of cytomegalovirus exposure and HLA in healthy donors. On the study more broadly: Early release data held tens of millions of unique TCRs from HLA-typed donors. General study findings and limits: Clonal expansion, a later analysis showed, was greater in HLA-associated TCR beta chains than in equally common others. There were three CMV-associated chains whose specificity for CMV antigens was confirmed in vitro.

The CDR3 runs 18 residues. J was trimmed by 1 base and V by 0 bases; bases with no gene match: 6. Germline-derived CDR1 and CDR2 are SGHRS and YFSETQ. Primers included in the PCR were 60 Vbeta and 13 Jbeta primers. Measured with immunoSEQ multiplex PCR; TCRdb has only the in-frame clones, and not every one. The sample lists about 140,000 clones; approximately 78% were seen once. This clone has a single count. Its target is unknown. The J gene is TRBJ2-1, the V gene TRBV5-1; 11 bases map to TRBD2. Sequencing was performed on PBMCs. The clonotype originates from a woman in her 40s in good health and CMV-seropositive. The CDR3 sequence: CASSLVTSGGSSYNEQFF. CDR3 DNA sequence: TGCGCCAGCAGCTTGGTCACTAGCGGGGGTTCTTCCTACAATGAGCAGTTCTTC.